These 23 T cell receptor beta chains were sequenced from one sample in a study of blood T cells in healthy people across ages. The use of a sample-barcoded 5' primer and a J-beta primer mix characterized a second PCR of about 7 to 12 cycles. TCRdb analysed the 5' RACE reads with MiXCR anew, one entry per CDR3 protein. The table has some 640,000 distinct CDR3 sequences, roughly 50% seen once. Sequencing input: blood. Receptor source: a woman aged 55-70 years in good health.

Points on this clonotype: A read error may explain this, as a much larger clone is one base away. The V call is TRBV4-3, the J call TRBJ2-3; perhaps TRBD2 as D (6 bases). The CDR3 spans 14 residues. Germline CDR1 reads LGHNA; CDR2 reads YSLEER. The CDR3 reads CANSQQRESDTQYF. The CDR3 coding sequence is TGCGCCAACAGCCAACAACGGGAGTCGGATACGCAGTATTTT.

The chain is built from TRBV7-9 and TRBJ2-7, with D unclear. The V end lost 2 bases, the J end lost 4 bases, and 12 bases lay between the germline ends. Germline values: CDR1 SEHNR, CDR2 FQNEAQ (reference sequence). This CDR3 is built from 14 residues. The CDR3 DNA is TGTGCCAGCAGCTTATTTGGGGTGGGTTACGAGCAGTACTTC. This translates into CASSLFGVGYEQYF. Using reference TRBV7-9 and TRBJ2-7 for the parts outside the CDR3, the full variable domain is DTGVSQNPRHKITKRGQNVTFRCDPISEHNRLYWYRQTLGQGPEFLTYFQNEAQLEKSRLLSDRFSAERPKGSFSTLEIQRTEQGDSAMYLCASSLFGVGYEQYFGPGTRLTVT.

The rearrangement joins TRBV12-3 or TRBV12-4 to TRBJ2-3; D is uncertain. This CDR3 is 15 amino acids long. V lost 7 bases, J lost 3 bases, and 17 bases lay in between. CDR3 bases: TGTGCCAGCAACAAGACACCGAGCAGGACAGATACGCAGTATTTT. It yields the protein CASNKTPSRTDTQYF.

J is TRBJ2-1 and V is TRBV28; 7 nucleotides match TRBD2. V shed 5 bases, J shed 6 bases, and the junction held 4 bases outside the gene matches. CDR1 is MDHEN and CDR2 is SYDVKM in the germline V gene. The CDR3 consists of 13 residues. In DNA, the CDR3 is TGTGCCAGCAGTGAAGCGGGGTTCAATGAGCAGTTCTTC. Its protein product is CASSEAGFNEQFF.

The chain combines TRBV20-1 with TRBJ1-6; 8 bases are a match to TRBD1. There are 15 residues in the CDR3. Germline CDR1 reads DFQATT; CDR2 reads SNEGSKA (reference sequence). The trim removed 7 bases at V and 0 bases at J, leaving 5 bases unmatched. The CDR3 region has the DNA TGCAGTGTAAGGACAGGGAGCTCCTATAATTCACCCCTCCACTTT. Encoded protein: CSVRTGSSYNSPLHF.

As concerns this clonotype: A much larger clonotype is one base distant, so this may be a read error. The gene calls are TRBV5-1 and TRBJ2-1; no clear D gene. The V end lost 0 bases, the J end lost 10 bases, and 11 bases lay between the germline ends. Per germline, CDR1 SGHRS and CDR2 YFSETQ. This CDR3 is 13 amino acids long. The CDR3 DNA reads TGCGCCAGCAGCTTGGCTCCGGGCAAGGAGCAGTTCTTC. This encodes CASSLAPGKEQFF. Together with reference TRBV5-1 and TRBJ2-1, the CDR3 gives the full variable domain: KAGVTQTPRYLIKTRGQQVTLSCSPISGHRSVSWYQQTPGQGLQFLFEYFSETQRNKGNFPGRFSGRQFSNSRSEMNVSTLELGDSALYLCASSLAPGKEQFFGPGTRLTVL.

The CDR3: CASSLAGKEAKNIQYF. DNA of the CDR3: TGTGCCAGCAGCTTAGCGGGAAAGGAAGCCAAAAACATTCAGTACTTC. The chain joins TRBV11-2 to TRBJ2-4, with D perhaps TRBD2 (5 bases). In germline, CDR1 is SGHAT, CDR2 FQNNGV. This CDR3 is 16 amino acids long. V shed 1 base and J shed 0 bases, with 10 bases lying between them. Supplemented by reference TRBV11-2 and TRBJ2-4, the full variable domain reads EAGVAQSPRYKIIEKRQSVAFWCNPISGHATLYWYQQILGQGPKLLIQFQNNGVVDDSQLPKDRFSAERLKGVDSTLKIQPAKLEDSAVYLCASSLAGKEAKNIQYFGAGTRLSVL.

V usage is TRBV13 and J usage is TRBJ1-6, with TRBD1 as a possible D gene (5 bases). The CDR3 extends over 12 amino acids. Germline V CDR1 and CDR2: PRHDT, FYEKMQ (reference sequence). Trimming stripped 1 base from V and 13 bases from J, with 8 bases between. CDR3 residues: CASSLEGDPLHF. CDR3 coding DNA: TGTGCCAGCAGCTTAGAAGGGGATCCCCTCCACTTT.

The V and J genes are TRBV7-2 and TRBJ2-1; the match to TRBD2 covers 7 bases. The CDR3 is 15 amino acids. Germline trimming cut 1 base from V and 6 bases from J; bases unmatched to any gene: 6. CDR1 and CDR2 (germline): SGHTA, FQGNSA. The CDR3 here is CASSLGGRALNEQFF. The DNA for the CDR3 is TGTGCCAGCAGCTTAGGGGGGAGGGCCCTCAATGAGCAGTTCTTC.

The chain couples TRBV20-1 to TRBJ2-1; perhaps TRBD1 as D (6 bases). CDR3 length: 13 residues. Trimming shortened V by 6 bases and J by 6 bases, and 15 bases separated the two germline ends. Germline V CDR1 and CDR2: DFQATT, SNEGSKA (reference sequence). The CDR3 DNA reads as TGCAGTGCGCCCAGGGGATCCCTCAATGAGCAGTTCTTC. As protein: CSAPRGSLNEQFF.

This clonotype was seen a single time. Here the CDR3 reads CRATPMRDQQESQYF. The CDR3 DNA is TGCAGAGCCACTCCCATGCGGGACCAACAAGAGTCCCAGTACTTC. V usage is TRBV20-1 and J usage is TRBJ2-7, with a weak D call TRBD2 (6 bases). CDR1 is DFQATT and CDR2 is SNEGSKA in the germline V gene (reference sequence). This CDR3 region has 15 residues.

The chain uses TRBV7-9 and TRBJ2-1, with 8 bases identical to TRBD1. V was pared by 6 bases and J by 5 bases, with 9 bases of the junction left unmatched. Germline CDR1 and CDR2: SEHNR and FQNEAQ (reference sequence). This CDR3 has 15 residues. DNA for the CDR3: TGTGCCAGCAGTAAAGCCGGGACAGGTAACAATGAGCAGTTCTTC. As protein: CASSKAGTGNNEQFF.

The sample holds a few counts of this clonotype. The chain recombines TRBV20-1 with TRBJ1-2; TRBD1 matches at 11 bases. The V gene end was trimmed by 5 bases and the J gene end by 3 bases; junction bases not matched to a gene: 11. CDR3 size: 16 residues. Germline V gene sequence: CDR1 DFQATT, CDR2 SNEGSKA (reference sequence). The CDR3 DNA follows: TGCAGTGCTCGGTCCGGGACAGGGGGAGGTTACTATGGCTACACCTTC. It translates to CSARSGTGGGYYGYTF.

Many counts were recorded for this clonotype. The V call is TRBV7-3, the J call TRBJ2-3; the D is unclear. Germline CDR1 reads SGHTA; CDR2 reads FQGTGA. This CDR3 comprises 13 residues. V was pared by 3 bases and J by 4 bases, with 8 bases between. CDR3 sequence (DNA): TGTGCCAGCAGCTTCGGAGTTGCAGATACGCAGTATTTT. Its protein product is CASSFGVADTQYF.

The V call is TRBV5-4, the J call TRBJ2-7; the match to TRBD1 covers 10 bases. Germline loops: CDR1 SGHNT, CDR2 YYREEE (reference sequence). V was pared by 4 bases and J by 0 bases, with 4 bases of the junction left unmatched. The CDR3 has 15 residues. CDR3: CASSPGQGDSYEQYF. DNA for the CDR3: TGTGCCAGCAGCCCCGGACAGGGGGACTCCTACGAGCAGTACTTC.

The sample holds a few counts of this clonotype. CDR3 protein: CSTEGKLYTDTQYF. CDR3 DNA sequence: TGCAGTACCGAGGGGAAACTTTACACAGATACGCAGTATTTT. The rearrangement links TRBV29-1 to TRBJ2-3; tentatively, D is TRBD1 or TRBD2 (5 bases each). Germline lookup yields CDR1 SQVTM and CDR2 ANQGSEA. This CDR3 contains 14 residues.

For the CDR3, the DNA is TGCAGTGCCTCTAGGGACGGTGAGCAGTTCTTC. Translating gives CSASRDGEQFF. The chain links TRBV20-1 to TRBJ2-1; perhaps D is TRBD1 or TRBD2 (5 bases each). V lost 6 bases and J lost 9, with 12 bases in between. The CDR3 consists of 11 residues. Germline V gene data show CDR1 as DFQATT and CDR2 as SNEGSKA (reference sequence).

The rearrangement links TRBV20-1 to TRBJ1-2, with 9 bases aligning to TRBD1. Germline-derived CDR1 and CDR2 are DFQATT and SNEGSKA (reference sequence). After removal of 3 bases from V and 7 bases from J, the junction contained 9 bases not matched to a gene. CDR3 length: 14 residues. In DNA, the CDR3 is TGCAGTGCTAGGGAGGACAGGGGAAGTGGTGGCTACACCTTC. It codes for CSAREDRGSGGYTF.

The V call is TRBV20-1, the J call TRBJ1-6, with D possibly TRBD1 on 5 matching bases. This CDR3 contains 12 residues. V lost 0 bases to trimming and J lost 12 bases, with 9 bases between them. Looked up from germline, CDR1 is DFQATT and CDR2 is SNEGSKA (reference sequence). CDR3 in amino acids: CSARDRGLPLHF. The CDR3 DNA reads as TGCAGTGCTAGAGATCGGGGGTTACCCCTCCACTTT.

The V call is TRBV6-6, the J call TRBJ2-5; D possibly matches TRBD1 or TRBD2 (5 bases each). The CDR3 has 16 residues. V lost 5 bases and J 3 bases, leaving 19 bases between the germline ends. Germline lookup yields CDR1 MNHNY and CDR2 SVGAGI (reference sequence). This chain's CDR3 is CASSQPRDLRKETQYF. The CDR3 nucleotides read TGTGCCAGCAGTCAGCCTCGGGACCTCCGAAAAGAGACCCAGTACTTC.

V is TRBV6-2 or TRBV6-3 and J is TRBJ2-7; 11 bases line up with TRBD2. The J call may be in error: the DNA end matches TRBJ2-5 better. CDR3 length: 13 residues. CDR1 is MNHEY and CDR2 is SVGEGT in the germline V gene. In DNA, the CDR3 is TGTGCCAGTCTAGCGGGAGGTGTTGAGACCCAGTACTTC. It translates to CASLAGGVETQYF.

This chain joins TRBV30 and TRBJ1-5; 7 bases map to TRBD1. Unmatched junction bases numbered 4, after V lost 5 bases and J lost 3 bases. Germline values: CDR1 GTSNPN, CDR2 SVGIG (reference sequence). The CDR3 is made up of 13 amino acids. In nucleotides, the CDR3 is TGTGCCTGGGGTGACAGGGTCAATCAGCCCCAGCATTTT. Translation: CAWGDRVNQPQHF.

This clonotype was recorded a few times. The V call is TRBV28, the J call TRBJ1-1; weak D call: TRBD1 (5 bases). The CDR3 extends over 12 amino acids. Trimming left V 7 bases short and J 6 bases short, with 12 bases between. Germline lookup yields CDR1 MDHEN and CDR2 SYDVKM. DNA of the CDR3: TGTGCCAGCACCAGAGGGGTCGCTGAAGCTTTCTTT. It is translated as CASTRGVAEAFF.